Below are 23 T cell receptor beta chains sequenced from a single sample in a study of OX40 agonist ivuxolimab in advanced cancers. To prepare the library, the immunoSEQ multiplex PCR assay was applied. In its TCRdb copy, this immuneACCESS table keeps in-frame sequences only and misses some clones. Where compared with another copy, unresolved V genes explain less than half of these, and the others have no known cause. Counted in this sample were roughly 20,000 clones; about 84% of them appeared once. In total, the top ten clones hold around two fifths of the sample. Specimen: CD4+ or CD8+ T cells sorted from blood, collected in a trial of the OX40 agonist ivuxolimab. The receptors come from an adult with an advanced solid tumor such as melanoma, head and neck, liver or kidney cancer.

The V and J genes are TRBV10-3 and TRBJ2-1; 9 nucleotides align to TRBD1. The CDR3 is 12 amino acids. Germline V gene data show CDR1 as ENHRY and CDR2 as SYGVKD. The J segment lost 12 bases and the V segment lost 8 bases, leaving 8 bases of the junction unmatched. CDR3 region: CAILLPGQGQFF. The CDR3 region has the DNA TGTGCCATCCTATTGCCGGGACAGGGGCAGTTCTTC.

This chain connects TRBV6-1 to TRBJ2-7; 7 bases fit TRBD1. CDR1 is MNHNS and CDR2 is SASEGT in the germline V gene. The J segment lost 1 base and the V segment lost 1 base, leaving 4 bases of the junction unmatched. CDR3 length: 15 residues. The CDR3 loop is CASSEVGTVSYEQYF. CDR3 coding DNA: TGTGCCAGCAGTGAAGTAGGGACAGTATCCTACGAGCAGTACTTC.

The chain links TRBV21-1 to TRBJ2-7; the table assigns TRBD2, which was not confirmed against the DNA. TRBV21-1 is noted as a pseudogene. This CDR3 has 18 amino acids. CDR3 residues: CASSYHWTSGPEDYEQYF. CDR3 bases: TGTGCCAGCAGCTACCATTGGACTAGCGGACCTGAGGACTACGAGCAGTACTTC.

The rearrangement links TRBV4-1 to TRBJ1-3; no clear D gene. The CDR3 is made up of 16 amino acids. Deletions cut 7 bases from V and 0 bases from J, with 16 bases between. Germline assignment: CDR1 MGHRA and CDR2 YSYEKL. The DNA for the CDR3 is TGCGCCAGCAACATAACGGGCAGCCCCTCTGGAAACACCATATATTTT. It specifies CASNITGSPSGNTIYF.

A few counts support this clone. V gene TRBV7-9 combines with J gene TRBJ1-6; D unresolved. V lost 1 base and J 4 bases, leaving 17 bases between the germline ends. CDR1 and CDR2 (germline): SEHNR, FQNEAQ (reference sequence). The CDR3 has 18 amino acids. The CDR3 nucleotides read TGTGCCAGCAGCTTAGGGAGCGAGCCGGGCCTTTATAATTCACCCCTCCACTTT. As protein: CASSLGSEPGLYNSPLHF.

The CDR3 sequence: CASSQVWGQGATGELFF. DNA of the CDR3: TGCGCCAGCAGCCAAGTGTGGGGACAGGGGGCCACCGGGGAGCTGTTTTTT. V and J are TRBV4-1 and TRBJ2-2; 12 nucleotides line up with TRBD1. Trimming cost V 1 base and J 4 bases; bases outside gene matches: 4. Germline assignment: CDR1 MGHRA and CDR2 YSYEKL. The CDR3 is 17 residues long.

This clone appeared a few times. The rearrangement uses TRBV15 and TRBJ2-3; TRBD1 matches at 9 bases. The germline V gene encodes CDR1 LNHNV and CDR2 YYDKDF (reference sequence). The CDR3 is 15 amino acids. After removal of 4 bases from V and 6 bases from J, the junction contained 8 bases not matched to a gene. In DNA, the CDR3 is TGTGCCACCAGCACGCCACAGGGGGCATCGGATACGCAGTATTTT. Translation: CATSTPQGASDTQYF.

The gene calls are TRBV19 and TRBJ1-2, with D perhaps TRBD1 (6 bases). The germline CDR1 and CDR2 sequences are LNHDA and SQIVND (reference sequence). Trimming took 6 bases from V and 4 from J, leaving 15 bases between them. The CDR3 is 14 residues long. The CDR3 DNA reads as TGTGCCAGTAGGGAACAGGGACCGTTCTATGGCTACACCTTC. This sequence encodes CASREQGPFYGYTF.

J is TRBJ1-5 and V is TRBV4-2; TRBD1 agrees at 7 bases. Germline lookup yields CDR1 LGHNA and CDR2 YNFKEQ. Unmatched junction bases numbered 4, after V lost 4 bases and J lost 4 bases. This CDR3 comprises 14 residues. CDR3 DNA sequence: TGTGCCAGCAGCCCTCTGACAGGGAATCAGCCCCAGCATTTT. As protein: CASSPLTGNQPQHF.

The CDR3 nucleotides are TGTGCCAAAATTAAACTCGGGACAGGGTTTGGCTACACCTTC. This encodes CAKIKLGTGFGYTF. V and J are TRBV5-6 and TRBJ1-2, with 9 bases lining up with TRBD1. V trimming: 9 bases; J trimming: 7 bases; junction bases outside the gene matches: 13. Germline V gene data show CDR1 as SGHDT and CDR2 as YYEEEE. There are 14 residues in the CDR3.

The gene calls are TRBV7-6 and TRBJ2-1, with 9 bases identical to TRBD2. The CDR3 contains 16 residues. After removal of 1 base from V and 6 bases from J, the junction contained 7 bases not matched to a gene. Looked up from germline, CDR1 is SGHVS and CDR2 is FNYEAQ. The chain's CDR3 is CASSLDALAGTNEQFF. CDR3 nucleotide sequence: TGTGCCAGCAGCTTAGACGCCCTAGCGGGGACCAATGAGCAGTTCTTC.

This clone has more than one count but fewer than ten. This sequence joins TRBV6-6 and TRBJ1-2; a possible D gene is TRBD1 (5 bases). CDR1 is MNHNY and CDR2 is SVGAGI in the germline V gene (reference sequence). V was trimmed by 0 bases and J by 7 bases, leaving 12 bases between them. The CDR3 contains 14 residues. CDR3 sequence (DNA): TGTGCCAGCAGTTACTCCTCACAGGTCCCTGGCTACACCTTC. Amino acid sequence: CASSYSSQVPGYTF.

V usage is TRBV29-1 and J usage is TRBJ1-2; D remains ambiguous. Between the trimmed V and J ends, which lost 6 bases and 0 bases, there was a span of 23 bases. This CDR3 is built from 17 residues. Germline V gene sequence: CDR1 SQVTM, CDR2 ANQGSEA. Here the CDR3 DNA reads TGCAGCGTCCCCTCGGCCGGACTGTGGTCGACTAACTATGGCTACACCTTC. Translating gives CSVPSAGLWSTNYGYTF.

This clone was counted only a few times. The CDR3 reads CASSYGGGVNTEAFF. CDR3 DNA: TGTGCCAGCAGTTACGGAGGAGGGGTAAACACTGAAGCTTTCTTT. This chain links TRBV6-6 with TRBJ1-1; TRBD1 might be the D (5 bases). Deletions cut 2 bases from V and 2 bases from J, with 12 bases between. The CDR3 has 15 residues. Germline lookup yields CDR1 MNHNY and CDR2 SVGAGI (reference sequence).

This clone is categorized as hyperexpanded. CDR3 nucleotides: TGTGCCAGCAGCTTCGGGATATTTAATTCACCCCTCCACTTT. This sequence encodes CASSFGIFNSPLHF. The rearrangement joins TRBV6-5 to TRBJ1-6; D gene ambiguous. From germline, CDR1 is MNHEY and CDR2 SVGAGI. Trimming left V 6 bases short and J 6 bases short, with 12 bases between. This CDR3 region has 14 residues.

The chain couples TRBV19 to TRBJ2-2, with a possible D match to TRBD1 (5 bases). The CDR3 is 15 amino acids. Germline V gene data show CDR1 as LNHDA and CDR2 as SQIVND (reference sequence). V lost 3 bases to trimming and J lost 3 bases, with 11 bases between them. The CDR3 sequence is CASSIQVRDTGELFF. The CDR3 DNA is TGTGCCAGTAGTATCCAAGTCAGGGACACCGGGGAGCTGTTTTTT.

V and J are TRBV7-2 and TRBJ2-7; tentative D call: TRBD1 (5 bases). The germline V and J ends were trimmed by 5 bases and 5 bases, with 16 bases remaining between them. The CDR3 is made up of 14 amino acids. Germline V lookup: CDR1 SGHTA, CDR2 FQGNSA. The CDR3 DNA reads as TGTGCCAGCAGCCCCCGACAGTTCTCAGACGAGCAGTACTTC. Protein: CASSPRQFSDEQYF.

The rearrangement links TRBV27 to TRBJ2-3; D is uncertain. Looked up from germline, CDR1 is MNHEY and CDR2 is SMNVEV (reference sequence). The CDR3 extends over 12 amino acids. V was trimmed by 7 bases and J by 4 bases, leaving 9 bases between them. The DNA of the CDR3 is TGTGCCAGCACCAACCCCCCAGATACGCAGTATTTT. This sequence encodes CASTNPPDTQYF.

The J gene is TRBJ1-4, the V gene TRBV7-9; D remains unclear. Looked up from germline, CDR1 is SEHNR and CDR2 is FQNEAQ (reference sequence). The CDR3 is 14 amino acids. Deletions cut 5 bases from V and 0 bases from J, with 7 bases between. The CDR3 coding sequence is TGTGCCAGCAGCCCTCCTGCAACTAATGAAAAACTGTTTTTT. It codes for CASSPPATNEKLFF.

The chain links TRBV27 to TRBJ1-4; D is ambiguous. Germline-derived CDR1 and CDR2 are MNHEY and SMNVEV (reference sequence). This CDR3 is 13 amino acids long. With 4 bases removed from V and 5 bases from J, the gap between germline ends came to 8 bases. CDR3 DNA: TGTGCCAGCAGTTCGGGCAAGAATGAAAAACTGTTTTTT. Amino acids: CASSSGKNEKLFF.

This clone was observed a handful of times. The gene calls are TRBV6-5 and TRBJ1-6; D is unresolved. Trimming removed 2 bases at V and 12 bases at J, with 8 bases between. The CDR3 runs to 12 residues. In germline, CDR1 is MNHEY, CDR2 SVGAGI. The CDR3 sequence: CASSYGVGPLHF. The CDR3 DNA reads as TGTGCCAGCAGTTACGGAGTGGGACCCCTCCACTTT.

V is TRBV6-5 and J is TRBJ2-7; D may be TRBD1 (5 bases). The CDR3 runs to 14 residues. Germline V gene data show CDR1 as MNHEY and CDR2 as SVGAGI. V lost 2 bases to trimming and J lost 2 bases, with 10 bases between them. In DNA, the CDR3 is TGTGCCAGCAGTTACCCGGACATCCCCTACGAGCAGTACTTC. Protein product: CASSYPDIPYEQYF.

The gene calls are TRBV4-2 and TRBJ2-4; possible D gene TRBD1, 5 bases. The V end was cut by 8 bases, the J end by 8 bases, with 16 bases between. The CDR3 is made up of 13 amino acids. CDR1 and CDR2 (germline): LGHNA, YNFKEQ. The CDR3 loop is CASGPGQGDIQYF. CDR3 sequence (DNA): TGTGCCAGCGGGCCAGGGCAAGGGGACATTCAGTACTTC.